The clone carrying this T cell receptor (beta chain) occurred a few times. This sample is drawn from a study of T-cell memory formation after mild COVID-19. At the level of the study: There were largely donor-specific TCR clusters.

The TCR alpha and TCR beta cDNA libraries, bearing sample barcodes and UMIs, were generated by 5'RACE using constant-segment primers. TCRdb ran MiXCR on the 5' RACE reads and lists one entry per CDR3 protein. The table includes roughly 500,000 distinct CDR3 sequences, roughly 21% detected once. There are 13 residues in the CDR3. CDR1 is KGHDR, CDR2 SFDVKD, per germline. V trimming: 9 bases; J trimming: 3 bases; junction bases outside the gene matches: 4. The receptor's source is an adult woman who had mild COVID-19 (a few samples of this study predate the infection). Cell type and time point are not known. The V and J genes are TRBV24-1 and TRBJ1-1, with TRBD1 matching 9 bases. Sequenced material: PBMCs or a T cell subset sorted from them (not recorded which). CDR3 in amino acids: CATQGQGDTEAFF. The CDR3, as DNA: TGTGCCACCCAGGGACAGGGCGACACTGAAGCTTTCTTT.